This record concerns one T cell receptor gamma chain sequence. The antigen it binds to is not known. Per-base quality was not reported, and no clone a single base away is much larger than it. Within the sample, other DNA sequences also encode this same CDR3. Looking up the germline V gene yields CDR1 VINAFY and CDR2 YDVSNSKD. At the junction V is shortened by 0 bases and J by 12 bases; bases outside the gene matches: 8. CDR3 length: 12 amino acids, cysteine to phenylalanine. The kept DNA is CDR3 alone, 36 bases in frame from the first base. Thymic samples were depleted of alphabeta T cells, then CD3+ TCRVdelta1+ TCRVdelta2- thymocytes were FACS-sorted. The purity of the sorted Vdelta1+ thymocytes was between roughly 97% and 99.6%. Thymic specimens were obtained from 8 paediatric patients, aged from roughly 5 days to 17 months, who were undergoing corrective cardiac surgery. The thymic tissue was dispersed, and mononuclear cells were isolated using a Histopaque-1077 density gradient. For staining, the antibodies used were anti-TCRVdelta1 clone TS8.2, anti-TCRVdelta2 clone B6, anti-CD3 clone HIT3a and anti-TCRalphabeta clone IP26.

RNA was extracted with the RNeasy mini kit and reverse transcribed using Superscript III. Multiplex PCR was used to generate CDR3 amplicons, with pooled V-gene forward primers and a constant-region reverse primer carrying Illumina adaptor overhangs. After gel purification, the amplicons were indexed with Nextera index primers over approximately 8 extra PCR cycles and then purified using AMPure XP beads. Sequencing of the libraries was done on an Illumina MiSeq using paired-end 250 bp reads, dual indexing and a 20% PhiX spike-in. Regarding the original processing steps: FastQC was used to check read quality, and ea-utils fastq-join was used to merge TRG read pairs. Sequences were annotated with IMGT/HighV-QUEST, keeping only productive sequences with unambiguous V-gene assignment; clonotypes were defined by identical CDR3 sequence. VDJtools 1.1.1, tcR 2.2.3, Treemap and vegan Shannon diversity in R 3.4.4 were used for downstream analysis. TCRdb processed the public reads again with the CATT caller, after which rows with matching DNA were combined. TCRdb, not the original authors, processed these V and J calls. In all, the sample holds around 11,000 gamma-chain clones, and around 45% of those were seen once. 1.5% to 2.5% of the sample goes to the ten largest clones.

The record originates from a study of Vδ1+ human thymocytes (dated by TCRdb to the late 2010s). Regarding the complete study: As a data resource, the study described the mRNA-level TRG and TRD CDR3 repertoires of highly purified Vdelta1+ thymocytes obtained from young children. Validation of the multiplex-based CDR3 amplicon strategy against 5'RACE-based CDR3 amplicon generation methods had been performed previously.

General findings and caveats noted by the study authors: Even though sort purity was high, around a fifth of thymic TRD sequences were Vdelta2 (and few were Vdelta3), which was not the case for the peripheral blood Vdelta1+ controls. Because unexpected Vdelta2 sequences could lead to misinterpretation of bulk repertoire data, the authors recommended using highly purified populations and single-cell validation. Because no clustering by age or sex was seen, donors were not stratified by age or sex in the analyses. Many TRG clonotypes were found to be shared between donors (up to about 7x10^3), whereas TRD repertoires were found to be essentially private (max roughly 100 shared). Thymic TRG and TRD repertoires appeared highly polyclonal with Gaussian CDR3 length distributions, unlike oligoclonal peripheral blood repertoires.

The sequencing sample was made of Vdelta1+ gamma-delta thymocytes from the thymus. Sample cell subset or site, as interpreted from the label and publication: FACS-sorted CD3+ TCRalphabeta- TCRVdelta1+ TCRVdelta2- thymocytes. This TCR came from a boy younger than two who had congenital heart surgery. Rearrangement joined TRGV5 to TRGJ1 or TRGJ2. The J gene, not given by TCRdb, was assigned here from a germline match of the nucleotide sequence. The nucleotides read TGTGCCACCTGGGACAGGCCCGGGGGGAAACTCTTT. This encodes CATWDRPGGKLF.